This passage covers 28 T cell receptor beta chains from one sample sequenced in a study of identical twins. TCRdb reprocessed the 5' RACE reads via MiXCR and lists one record per CDR3 protein. The repertoire holds approximately 210,000 distinct CDR3 sequences, with around a tenth as singletons. Sequences were obtained from memory (CD45RO+) T cells sorted from blood. These receptors came from a young woman in good health.

In this sample, this clonotype turned up a few times. CDR3 nucleotides: TGTGCCAGCAGCTCCCCCCCTGCTAGCGGGCTATGGCAAGATACGCAGTATTTT. Encoded protein: CASSSPPASGLWQDTQYF. The V gene is TRBV11-2, the J gene TRBJ2-3, with TRBD2 matching over 8 bases. Unmatched junction bases numbered 17, after V lost 4 bases and J lost 5 bases. The germline gives CDR1 SGHAT, CDR2 FQNNGV. There are 18 residues in the CDR3. Looking up the rest from reference TRBV11-2 and TRBJ2-3 gives the full variable domain: EAGVAQSPRYKIIEKRQSVAFWCNPISGHATLYWYQQILGQGPKLLIQFQNNGVVDDSQLPKDRFSAERLKGVDSTLKIQPAKLEDSAVYLCASSSPPASGLWQDTQYFGPGTRLTVL.

This clonotype has more than one count but fewer than ten. The chain is built from TRBV7-2 and TRBJ2-7; perhaps TRBD1 as D (6 bases). Per the germline V gene, CDR1 is SGHTA and CDR2 is FQGNSA. This CDR3 is built from 16 residues. V lost 0 bases to trimming and J lost 2 bases, with 14 bases between them. The CDR3 is CASSLAGAVNTYEQYF. As DNA, the CDR3 is TGTGCCAGCAGCTTAGCGGGGGCTGTAAATACCTACGAGCAGTACTTC.

V is TRBV5-6 and J is TRBJ2-1, with D tentatively TRBD1 or TRBD2 (5 bases each). Germline loops: CDR1 SGHDT, CDR2 YYEEEE. The CDR3 is 16 amino acids. The ends were cut back, 0 bases at V and 1 base at J, with 11 bases in the middle. The CDR3 DNA follows: TGTGCCAGCAGCTTGGGAGGGGACCCTTCCTACAATGAGCAGTTCTTC. Translated: CASSLGGDPSYNEQFF.

This clonotype was seen ten or more times. The J gene is TRBJ2-5, the V gene TRBV5-1; D remains unclear. Germline V gene lookup returns CDR1 SGHRS and CDR2 YFSETQ. This CDR3 contains 15 residues. Trimming took 0 bases from V and 2 from J, leaving 11 bases between them. The CDR3 coding sequence is TGCGCCAGCAGCTTGGAGGTTGGCACACAAGAGACCCAGTACTTC. This encodes CASSLEVGTQETQYF. Based on the CDR3 plus reference TRBV5-1 and TRBJ2-5, the full variable domain is KAGVTQTPRYLIKTRGQQVTLSCSPISGHRSVSWYQQTPGQGLQFLFEYFSETQRNKGNFPGRFSGRQFSNSRSEMNVSTLELGDSALYLCASSLEVGTQETQYFGPGTRLLVL.

This clonotype was detected only a few times. The chain combines TRBV20-1 with TRBJ2-3; D is ambiguous. The V gene lost 2 bases and the J gene lost 0 bases, with 12 bases spanning the gap. CDR3 size: 15 residues. CDR1 DFQATT and CDR2 SNEGSKA come from the germline V gene (reference sequence). The chain's CDR3 is CSARNAVSSTDTQYF. In DNA form, the CDR3 reads TGCAGTGCTAGAAACGCGGTCTCTAGCACAGATACGCAGTATTTT.

The chain links TRBV6-1 to TRBJ2-7; maybe TRBD2 (5 bases). This CDR3 has 13 amino acids. V was trimmed by 6 bases and J by 7 bases, leaving 16 bases between them. Germline V CDR1 and CDR2: MNHNS, SASEGT. The CDR3 bases are TGTGCCAGCAGGTCAAAACTAACGGGGGAGCAGTACTTC. This sequence encodes CASRSKLTGEQYF.

This clonotype was found many times. The chain couples TRBV29-1 to TRBJ1-4; D gene ambiguous. Germline assignment: CDR1 SQVTM and CDR2 ANQGSEA. The CDR3 consists of 12 residues. V was shortened by 4 bases and J by 0 bases, with 3 bases between the two germline ends. The CDR3 protein is CSVGATNEKLFF. In DNA, the CDR3 is TGCAGCGTTGGTGCAACTAATGAAAAACTGTTTTTT.

At least ten counts were recorded for this clonotype. The rearrangement links TRBV15 to TRBJ2-5; TRBD2 matches at 12 bases. The ends lost 3 bases at V and 6 bases at J; junction bases unmatched: 14. CDR3 length equals 18 residues. The V gene's germline CDR1 is LNHNV and CDR2 YYDKDF (reference sequence). CDR3 in DNA: TGTGCCACCAGCAGCAAGCTTGGACTAGCGGGACCTGGGAAGACCCAGTACTTC. It encodes CATSSKLGLAGPGKTQYF.

This sequence joins TRBV6-1 and TRBJ2-6; D not certain. The CDR3 sequence is 14 residues long. Trimming took off 1 base at V and 4 bases at J, with 5 bases between the two ends. Germline V gives CDR1 MNHNS, CDR2 SASEGT. The CDR3 region is CASSEGVGANVLTF. Written as DNA, the CDR3 is TGTGCCAGCAGTGAAGGGGTAGGGGCCAACGTCCTGACTTTC.

This clonotype was recorded a few times. This chain links TRBV20-1 with TRBJ2-3, with D perhaps being TRBD1 or TRBD2 (5 bases each). This CDR3 is built from 14 residues. CDR1 DFQATT and CDR2 SNEGSKA come from the germline V gene (reference sequence). The V and J ends lost 3 bases and 0 bases respectively, with 10 bases between them. CDR3 region: CSARGVISTDTQYF. CDR3 DNA sequence: TGCAGTGCTAGGGGGGTAATAAGCACAGATACGCAGTATTTT.

There are many counts of this clonotype. The V call is TRBV20-1, the J call TRBJ2-7; 7 bases line up with TRBD2. CDR1 DFQATT and CDR2 SNEGSKA come from the germline V gene (reference sequence). The ends lost 0 bases at V and 3 bases at J; junction bases unmatched: 8. The length of the CDR3 is 15 residues. The CDR3 region has the DNA TGCAGTGCTAGAGATTCCAGACAGCGGGGCTACGAGCAGTACTTC. As protein: CSARDSRQRGYEQYF.

The V call is TRBV18, the J call TRBJ2-3, with D hard to call. CDR1 is KGHSH and CDR2 is LQKENI in the germline V gene. With 3 bases removed from V and 2 bases from J, the gap between germline ends came to 6 bases. CDR3 length: 13 residues. In DNA form, the CDR3 reads TGTGCCAGCTCACCGACGATCACAGATACGCAGTATTTT. It translates to CASSPTITDTQYF.

The chain joins TRBV7-9 to TRBJ2-7; the D gene is possibly TRBD1 (6 bases). This CDR3 contains 14 residues. CDR1 is SEHNR and CDR2 is FQNEAQ in the germline V gene (reference sequence). V dropped 3 bases and J dropped 2 bases, with 11 bases sitting between them. The CDR3 DNA reads TGTGCCAGCAGCTTGACAGGCCAAGCCTACGAGCAGTACTTC. Residues: CASSLTGQAYEQYF.

This clonotype was seen more than once but under ten times. The rearrangement joins TRBV12-3 or TRBV12-4 to TRBJ2-7, with 10 bases lining up with TRBD2. This CDR3 contains 15 residues. The trim removed 5 bases at V and 7 bases at J, leaving 11 bases unmatched. The CDR3 loop reads CASSHLAGDGGEQYF. The CDR3, as DNA: TGTGCCAGCAGTCATCTAGCGGGGGACGGGGGGGAGCAGTACTTC.

CDR3 coding DNA: TGCGCCAGCAGCTCGGACAGGTCCGCCTACGAGCAGTACTTC. Translated, it gives CASSSDRSAYEQYF. J is TRBJ2-7 and V is TRBV5-1; 7 nucleotides line up with TRBD1. From germline, CDR1 is SGHRS and CDR2 YFSETQ. V lost 3 bases to trimming and J lost 2 bases; unmatched junction nucleotides: 5. This CDR3 region has 14 residues.

This clonotype was detected many times. This chain joins TRBV7-2 and TRBJ1-2; TRBD1 matches at 8 bases. The J segment lost 8 bases and the V segment lost 5 bases, leaving 7 bases of the junction unmatched. Germline-derived CDR1 and CDR2 are SGHTA and FQGNSA. This CDR3 is 13 amino acids long. CDR3 coding DNA: TGTGCCAGCAGCCGTACAGGGGGAGGAGGCTACACCTTC. Protein product: CASSRTGGGGYTF.

The sample holds many counts of this clonotype. This rearrangement joins TRBV5-1 to TRBJ2-7; D could derive from TRBD1 or TRBD2 (5 bases each). Germline V gives CDR1 SGHRS, CDR2 YFSETQ. Trimming took 1 base from V and 5 from J, leaving 13 bases between them. The CDR3 contains 14 residues. CDR3 DNA sequence: TGCGCCAGCAGCTTGTCCCCAGGGAGCGACGAGCAGTACTTC. Amino acid sequence: CASSLSPGSDEQYF.

There are many counts of this clonotype. This chain links TRBV20-1 with TRBJ1-2; 7 nucleotides line up with TRBD1. The V and J ends lost 4 bases and 8 bases, in that order; junction bases with no gene match: 13. The CDR3 extends over 14 amino acids. Germline assignment: CDR1 DFQATT and CDR2 SNEGSKA (reference sequence). For the CDR3, the DNA is TGCAGTGCTACACGGACAGGATTGATGGGAGGCTACACCTTC. It encodes CSATRTGLMGGYTF.

V gene TRBV11-2 combines with J gene TRBJ1-4, with no clear D. Germline lookup yields CDR1 SGHAT and CDR2 FQNNGV. Trimming cost V 0 bases and J 5 bases, with 10 bases left between them. The CDR3 covers 15 residues. The CDR3 DNA reads TGTGCCAGCAGCTTAGAAGCAGTTGCGAATGAAAAACTGTTTTTT. Translating it yields CASSLEAVANEKLFF. Full variable domain (missing parts from reference TRBV11-2 and TRBJ1-4): EAGVAQSPRYKIIEKRQSVAFWCNPISGHATLYWYQQILGQGPKLLIQFQNNGVVDDSQLPKDRFSAERLKGVDSTLKIQPAKLEDSAVYLCASSLEAVANEKLFFGSGTQLSVL.

This clonotype was seen repeatedly, ten times or more. The CDR3 DNA sequence: TGTGCTAGCGGGTCGGGGAACAATGAGCAGTTCTTC. It codes for CASGSGNNEQFF. V gene TRBV7-7 combines with J gene TRBJ2-1, with 7 positions matching TRBD2. CDR3 length equals 12 residues. Looked up from germline, CDR1 is SSHAT and CDR2 is FNYEAQ (reference sequence).

This chain joins TRBV11-1 and TRBJ2-1; 8 bases fit TRBD2. The CDR3 has 15 amino acids. Germline assignment: CDR1 SGHAT and CDR2 FQDESV (reference sequence). Trimming took 4 bases from V and 4 from J; bases not matched to a gene: 6. The CDR3 nucleotides are TGTGCCAGCAGCTCCCGTAGCGGGGCTTACAATGAGCAGTTCTTC. This gives the protein CASSSRSGAYNEQFF.

This chain uses TRBV20-1 with TRBJ2-7; D call uncertain. The CDR3 is 13 amino acids. The V end was cut by 0 bases, the J end by 2 bases, with 8 bases between. The germline CDR1 and CDR2 sequences are DFQATT and SNEGSKA (reference sequence). The CDR3, as DNA: TGCAGTGCTAGAGATCCCAACGCCTACGAGCAGTACTTC. It specifies CSARDPNAYEQYF.

This clonotype was found a few times. V gene TRBV5-1 combines with J gene TRBJ2-1; TRBD2 agrees at 12 bases. Germline values: CDR1 SGHRS, CDR2 YFSETQ. This CDR3 has 15 residues. Trimming removed 3 bases from V and 6 bases from J; junction bases left unmatched: 4. CDR3 sequence: CASSWTSGTLNEQFF. For the CDR3, the DNA is TGCGCCAGCAGCTGGACTAGCGGGACTCTCAATGAGCAGTTCTTC.

This clonotype was seen ten or more times. This chain links TRBV10-3 with TRBJ2-3; the match to TRBD1 covers 9 bases. CDR1 is ENHRY and CDR2 is SYGVKD in the germline V gene. The CDR3 is 15 residues long. V shed 8 bases, J shed 1 base, and the junction held 7 bases outside the gene matches. The CDR3 nucleotides are TGTGCCATCCTAGGACGGACAGGGGGCACAGATACGCAGTATTTT. This encodes CAILGRTGGTDTQYF.

This clonotype was observed a few times. The chain carries TRBV9 and TRBJ2-1; 10 bases agree with TRBD2. This CDR3 comprises 16 residues. Germline V gene data show CDR1 as SGDLS and CDR2 as YYNGEE. The V gene end was trimmed by 0 bases and the J gene end by 5 bases; junction bases not matched to a gene: 5. CDR3 nucleotides: TGTGCCAGCAGCGTAGGAGCGGGGGGGCTAAACAATGAGCAGTTCTTC. It encodes CASSVGAGGLNNEQFF.

V usage is TRBV5-1 and J usage is TRBJ2-7; D not certain. The CDR3 covers 14 residues. Trimming took off 1 base at V and 7 bases at J, with 15 bases between the two ends. Germline V gene sequence: CDR1 SGHRS, CDR2 YFSETQ. The CDR3: CASSLMTDVLEQYF. The CDR3 nucleotides read TGCGCCAGCAGCTTGATGACTGATGTCTTGGAGCAGTACTTC.

This clonotype has a handful of counts. The chain uses TRBV12-3 or TRBV12-4 and TRBJ2-7; TRBD2 is a possible D gene (6 bases). The V gene lost 1 base and the J gene lost 4 bases, with 8 bases spanning the gap. The CDR3 totals 13 residues. CDR3 protein: CASSLVAGYEQYF. The CDR3 DNA reads as TGTGCCAGCAGTTTAGTTGCGGGATACGAGCAGTACTTC.

This clonotype was seen ten or more times. The chain links TRBV7-2 to TRBJ2-7; 7 nucleotides line up with TRBD1. The CDR3 runs 15 residues. The trim removed 1 base at V and 0 bases at J, leaving 3 bases unmatched. Per germline, CDR1 SGHTA and CDR2 FQGNSA. This chain's CDR3 is CASSLETGFSYEQYF. Written as DNA, the CDR3 is TGTGCCAGCAGCTTAGAGACAGGGTTCTCCTACGAGCAGTACTTC. The whole variable domain, filled in from reference TRBV7-2 and TRBJ2-7, reads GAGVSQSPSNKVTEKGKDVELRCDPISGHTALYWYRQSLGQGLEFLIYFQGNSAPDKSGLPSDRFSAERTGGSVSTLTIQRTQQEDSAVYLCASSLETGFSYEQYFGPGTRLTVT.